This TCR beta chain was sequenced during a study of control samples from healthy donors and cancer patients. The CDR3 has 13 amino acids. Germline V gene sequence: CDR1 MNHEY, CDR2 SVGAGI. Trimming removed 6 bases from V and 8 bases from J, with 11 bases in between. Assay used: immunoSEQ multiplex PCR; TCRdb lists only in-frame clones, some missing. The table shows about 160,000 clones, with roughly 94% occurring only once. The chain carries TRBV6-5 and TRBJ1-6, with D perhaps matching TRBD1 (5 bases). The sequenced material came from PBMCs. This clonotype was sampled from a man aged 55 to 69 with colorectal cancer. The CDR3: CASRGQGYSPLHF. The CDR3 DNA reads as TGTGCCAGCAGGGGGCAGGGTTATTCACCCCTCCACTTT.